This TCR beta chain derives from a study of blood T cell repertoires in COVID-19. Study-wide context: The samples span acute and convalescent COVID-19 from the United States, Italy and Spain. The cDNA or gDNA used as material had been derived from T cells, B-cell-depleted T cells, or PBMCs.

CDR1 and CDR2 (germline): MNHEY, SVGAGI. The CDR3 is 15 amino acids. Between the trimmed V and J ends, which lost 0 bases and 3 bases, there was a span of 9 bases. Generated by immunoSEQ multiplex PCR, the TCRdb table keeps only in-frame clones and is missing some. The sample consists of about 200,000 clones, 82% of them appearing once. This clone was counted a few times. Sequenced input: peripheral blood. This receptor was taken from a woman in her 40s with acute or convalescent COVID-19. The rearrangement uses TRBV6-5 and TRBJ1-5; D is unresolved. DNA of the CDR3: TGTGCCAGCAGTTACTCGTCAGGTAACAATCAGCCCCAGCATTTT. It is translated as CASSYSSGNNQPQHF.